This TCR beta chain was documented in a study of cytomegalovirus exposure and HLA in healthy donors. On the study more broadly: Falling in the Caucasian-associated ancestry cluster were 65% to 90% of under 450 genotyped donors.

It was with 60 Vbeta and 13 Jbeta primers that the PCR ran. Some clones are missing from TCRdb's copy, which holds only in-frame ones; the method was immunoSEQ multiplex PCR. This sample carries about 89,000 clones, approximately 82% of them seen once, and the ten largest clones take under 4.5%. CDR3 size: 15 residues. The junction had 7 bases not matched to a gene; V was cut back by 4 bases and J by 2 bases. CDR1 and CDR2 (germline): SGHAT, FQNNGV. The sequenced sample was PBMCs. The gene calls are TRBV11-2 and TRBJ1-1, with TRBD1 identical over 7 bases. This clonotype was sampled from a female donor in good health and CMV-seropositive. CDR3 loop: CASSSGQQFNTEAFF. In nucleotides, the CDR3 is TGTGCCAGCAGCTCGGGACAGCAATTCAACACTGAAGCTTTCTTT.